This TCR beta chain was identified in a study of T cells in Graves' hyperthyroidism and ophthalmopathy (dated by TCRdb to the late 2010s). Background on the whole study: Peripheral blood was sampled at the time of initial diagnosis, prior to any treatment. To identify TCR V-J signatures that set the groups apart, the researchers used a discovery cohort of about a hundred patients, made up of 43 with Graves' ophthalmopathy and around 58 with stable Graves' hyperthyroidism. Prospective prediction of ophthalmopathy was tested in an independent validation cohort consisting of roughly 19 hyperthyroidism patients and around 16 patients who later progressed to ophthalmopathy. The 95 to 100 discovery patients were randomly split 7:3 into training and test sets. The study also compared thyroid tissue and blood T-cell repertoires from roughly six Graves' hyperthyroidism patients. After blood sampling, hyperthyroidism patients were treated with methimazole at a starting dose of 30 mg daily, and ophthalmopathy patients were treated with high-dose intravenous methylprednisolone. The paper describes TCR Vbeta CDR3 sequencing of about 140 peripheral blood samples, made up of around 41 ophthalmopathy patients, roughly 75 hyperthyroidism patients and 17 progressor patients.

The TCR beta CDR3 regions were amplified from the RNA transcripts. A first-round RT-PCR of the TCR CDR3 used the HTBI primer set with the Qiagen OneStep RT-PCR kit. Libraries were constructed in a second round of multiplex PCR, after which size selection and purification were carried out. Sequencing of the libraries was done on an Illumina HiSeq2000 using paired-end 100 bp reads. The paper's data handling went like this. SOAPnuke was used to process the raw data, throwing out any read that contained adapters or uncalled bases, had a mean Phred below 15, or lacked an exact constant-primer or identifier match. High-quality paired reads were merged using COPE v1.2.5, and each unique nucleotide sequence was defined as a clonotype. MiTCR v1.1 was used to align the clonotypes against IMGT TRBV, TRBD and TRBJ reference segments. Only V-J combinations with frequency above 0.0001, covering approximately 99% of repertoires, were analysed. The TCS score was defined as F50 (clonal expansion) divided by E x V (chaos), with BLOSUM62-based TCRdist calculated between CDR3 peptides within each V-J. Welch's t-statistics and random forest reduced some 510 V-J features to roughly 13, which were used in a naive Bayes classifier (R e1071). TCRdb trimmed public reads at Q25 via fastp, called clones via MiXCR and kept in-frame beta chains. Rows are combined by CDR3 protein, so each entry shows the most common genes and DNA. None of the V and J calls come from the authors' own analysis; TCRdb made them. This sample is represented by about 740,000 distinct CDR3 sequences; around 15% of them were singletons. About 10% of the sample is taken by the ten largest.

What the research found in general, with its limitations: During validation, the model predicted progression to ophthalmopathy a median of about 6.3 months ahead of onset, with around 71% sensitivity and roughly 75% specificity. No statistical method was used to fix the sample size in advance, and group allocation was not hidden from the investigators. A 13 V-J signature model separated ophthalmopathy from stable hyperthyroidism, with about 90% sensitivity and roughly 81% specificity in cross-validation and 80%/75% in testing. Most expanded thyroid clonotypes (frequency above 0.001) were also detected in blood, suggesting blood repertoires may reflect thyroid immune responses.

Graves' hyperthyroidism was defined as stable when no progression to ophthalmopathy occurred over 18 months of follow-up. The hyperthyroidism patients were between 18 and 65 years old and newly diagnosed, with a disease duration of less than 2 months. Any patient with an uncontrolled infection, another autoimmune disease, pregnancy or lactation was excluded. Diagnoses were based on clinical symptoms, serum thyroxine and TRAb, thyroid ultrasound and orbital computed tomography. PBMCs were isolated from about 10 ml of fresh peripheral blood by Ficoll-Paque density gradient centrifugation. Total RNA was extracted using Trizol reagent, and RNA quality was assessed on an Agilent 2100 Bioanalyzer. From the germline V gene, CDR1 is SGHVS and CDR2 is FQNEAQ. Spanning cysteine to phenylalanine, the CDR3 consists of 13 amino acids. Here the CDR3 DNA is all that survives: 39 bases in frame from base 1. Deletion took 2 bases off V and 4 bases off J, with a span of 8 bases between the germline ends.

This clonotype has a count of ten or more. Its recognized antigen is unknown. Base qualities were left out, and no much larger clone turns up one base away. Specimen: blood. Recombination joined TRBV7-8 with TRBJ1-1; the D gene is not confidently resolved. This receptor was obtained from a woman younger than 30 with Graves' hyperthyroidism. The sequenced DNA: TGTGCCAGCAGCTTACAGGCCACCACTGAAGCTTTCTTT. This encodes CASSLQATTEAFF.